This T cell receptor beta chain was identified during a study of blood T cell repertoires in COVID-19. V lost 4 bases to trimming and J lost 4 bases, with 8 bases between them. This CDR3 spans 13 amino acids. Only in-frame clones appear in the TCRdb table, and some are missing; sequencing was by immunoSEQ multiplex PCR. The table has just over 350,000 clones, roughly nine tenths seen once. The sequence came from a woman in her 30s who had recovered from COVID-19. The rearrangement joins TRBV12-3 or TRBV12-4 to TRBJ1-5; tentative D call: TRBD1 (5 bases). Sequences were obtained from PBMCs or T cells enriched from blood (not recorded which). The CDR3 loop reads CASSSGENQPQHF. The CDR3 DNA reads TGTGCCAGCAGTTCGGGGGAAAATCAGCCCCAGCATTTT.